Detailed here is one T cell receptor (beta chain). Its antigen is unknown. A junction boundary mismatches the germline segment, possibly from a read error. This entry belongs to a study of blood T cells in healthy people across ages. A J-beta primer mix and a sample-barcoded 5' primer were used in a second PCR of roughly 6 to 11 cycles. Every single cDNA molecule received a tag from a template-switch adaptor with 12 random nucleotides. TCRdb reprocessed the 5' RACE reads with MiXCR, giving one entry per CDR3 protein. Of 1.5 million to 2 million distinct CDR3 sequences listed, roughly two fifths are singletons. Study-wide results and limits: The lack of PBMC sorting stopped any conclusive naive versus antigen-experienced comparison. Fewer expanded clones and more diversity marked long-lived versus aged donors.

This TCR was recovered from a human donor in good health. The sample taken for sequencing was blood.

DNA of the CDR3: TGTGCCTGCAGCCCTAGTGGGGGGGCCTACAATGAGCAGTTCTTC. It codes for CACSPSGGAYNEQFF. J is TRBJ2-1 and V is TRBV9, with 7 nucleotides matching TRBD2. The CDR3 runs 15 residues. CDR1 is SGDLS and CDR2 is YYNGEE in the germline V gene. The variable domain in full, completed from reference TRBV9 and TRBJ2-1, reads DSGVTQTPKHLITATGQRVTLRCSPRSGDLSVYWYQQSLDQGLQFLIQYYNGEERAKGNILERFSAQQFPDLHSELNLSSLELGDSALYFCACSPSGGAYNEQFFGPGTRLTVL.